One and the same sample provided the 5 T cell receptor beta chains below, sequenced in a study of blood T cells in healthy people across ages. Alongside a J-beta primer mix, a sample-barcoded 5' primer served in a second PCR lasting about 6 to 11 cycles. TCRdb called the 5' RACE reads again in MiXCR, with one record for every CDR3 protein. Among 1.4 million to 1.5 million distinct CDR3 sequences, around two fifths were seen once, and the ten largest hold around 8%. Sample: blood. These TCRs come from a woman aged 18-29 years in good health.

This chain uses TRBV2 with TRBJ1-2, with D tentatively TRBD1 (5 bases). CDR1 and CDR2 from the germline V gene are SNHLY and FYNNEI. The CDR3 contains 12 residues. V was pared by 4 bases and J by 7 bases, with 10 bases between. The CDR3 loop is CASSGTMGGYTF. In DNA, the CDR3 is TGTGCCAGCAGTGGGACAATGGGTGGCTACACCTTC.

This sequence joins TRBV2 and TRBJ2-3, with D possibly being TRBD2 (5 bases). Germline V gene data show CDR1 as SNHLY and CDR2 as FYNNEI. CDR3 length: 11 amino acids. Trimming stripped 4 bases from V and 8 bases from J, with 7 bases between. The CDR3 DNA sequence: TGTGCCAGCAGTGGTGGGAGTACGCAGTATTTT. It translates to CASSGGSTQYF. Full variable domain (rest looked up from reference TRBV2 and TRBJ2-3): EPEVTQTPSHQVTQMGQEVILRCVPISNHLYFYWYRQILGQKVEFLVSFYNNEISEKSEIFDDQFSVERPDGSNFTLKIRSTKLEDSAMYFCASSGGSTQYFGPGTRLTVL.

The V and J genes are TRBV29-1 and TRBJ1-6, with a possible D match to TRBD1 (6 bases). The CDR3 consists of 13 residues. V lost 7 bases and J lost 10, with 17 bases in between. Germline V gene data show CDR1 as SQVTM and CDR2 as ANQGSEA. The CDR3 nucleotides read TGCAGCGCCCGCCGGACAGAGGAATCACCCCTCCACTTT. It translates to CSARRTEESPLHF.

The V call is TRBV6-6, the J call TRBJ1-1; D is unclear. Germline V CDR1 and CDR2: MNHNY, SVGAGI (reference sequence). The V and J ends lost 6 bases and 2 bases respectively, with 10 bases between them. The CDR3 loop spans 13 amino acids. CDR3 in amino acids: CASSHLFNTEAFF. The CDR3 coding sequence is TGTGCCAGCAGCCACCTGTTTAACACTGAAGCTTTCTTT.

This clonotype showed up just a few times. This chain joins TRBV5-6 and TRBJ2-7; no reliable D call. The V gene lost 4 bases and the J gene lost 1 base, with 15 bases spanning the gap. CDR3 length: 15 residues. The germline CDR1 and CDR2 sequences are SGHDT and YYEEEE. CDR3 nucleotide sequence: TGTGCCAGCAGCCCGGGTGGCAGGATGTCCTACGAGCAGTACTTC. Protein sequence: CASSPGGRMSYEQYF.